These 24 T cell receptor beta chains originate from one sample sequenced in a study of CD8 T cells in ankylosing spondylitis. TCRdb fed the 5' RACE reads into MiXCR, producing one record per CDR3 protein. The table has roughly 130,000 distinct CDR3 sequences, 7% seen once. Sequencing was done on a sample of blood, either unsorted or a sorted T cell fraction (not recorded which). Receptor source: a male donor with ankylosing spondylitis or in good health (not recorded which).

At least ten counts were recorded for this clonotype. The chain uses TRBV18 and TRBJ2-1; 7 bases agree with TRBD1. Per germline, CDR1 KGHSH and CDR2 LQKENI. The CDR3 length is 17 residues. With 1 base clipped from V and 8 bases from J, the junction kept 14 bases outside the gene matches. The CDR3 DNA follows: TGTGCCAGCTCACCACTGGGACAGAGTACAGGTAGCGATGAGCAGTTCTTC. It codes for CASSPLGQSTGSDEQFF.

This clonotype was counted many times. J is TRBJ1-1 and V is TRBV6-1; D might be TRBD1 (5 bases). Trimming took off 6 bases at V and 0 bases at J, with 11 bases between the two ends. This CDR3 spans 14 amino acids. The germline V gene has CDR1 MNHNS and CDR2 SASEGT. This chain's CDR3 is CASSRTPVNTEAFF. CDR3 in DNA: TGTGCCAGCAGCAGGACACCAGTGAACACTGAAGCTTTCTTT.

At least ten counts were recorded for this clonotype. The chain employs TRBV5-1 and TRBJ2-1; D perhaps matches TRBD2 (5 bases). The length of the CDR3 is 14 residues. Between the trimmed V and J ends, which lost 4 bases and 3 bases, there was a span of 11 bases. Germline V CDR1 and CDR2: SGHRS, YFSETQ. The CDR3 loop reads CASSRGLNYNEQFF. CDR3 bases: TGCGCCAGCAGCCGCGGGCTCAACTACAATGAGCAGTTCTTC.

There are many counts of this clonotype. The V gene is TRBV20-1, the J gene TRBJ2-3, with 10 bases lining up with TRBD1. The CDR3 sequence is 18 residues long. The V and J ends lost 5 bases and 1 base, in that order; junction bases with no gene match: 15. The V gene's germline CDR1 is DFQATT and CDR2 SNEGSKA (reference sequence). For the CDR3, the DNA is TGCAGTGCTGAAACCCGGGACAGGGGAAAGTTTGGCACAGATACGCAGTATTTT. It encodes CSAETRDRGKFGTDTQYF.

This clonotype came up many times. The CDR3 DNA is TGCGCCAGCAGCTTACAGGCGAATGAGCAGTTCTTC. It specifies CASSLQANEQFF. The chain couples TRBV5-1 to TRBJ2-1, with a weak D call TRBD1 (5 bases). The germline V and J ends were trimmed by 2 bases and 7 bases, with 7 bases remaining between them. The CDR3 has 12 amino acids. Germline loops: CDR1 SGHRS, CDR2 YFSETQ. Filled out from reference TRBV5-1 and TRBJ2-1, the complete variable domain reads KAGVTQTPRYLIKTRGQQVTLSCSPISGHRSVSWYQQTPGQGLQFLFEYFSETQRNKGNFPGRFSGRQFSNSRSEMNVSTLELGDSALYLCASSLQANEQFFGPGTRLTVL.

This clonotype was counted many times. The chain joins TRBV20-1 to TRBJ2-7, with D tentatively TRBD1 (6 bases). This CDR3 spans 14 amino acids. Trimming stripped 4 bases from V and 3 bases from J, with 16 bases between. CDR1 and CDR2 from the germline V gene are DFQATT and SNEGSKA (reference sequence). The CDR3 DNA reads TGCAGTGCTAACGAACAGGGTAGGCTCTACGAGCAGTACTTC. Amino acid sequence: CSANEQGRLYEQYF.

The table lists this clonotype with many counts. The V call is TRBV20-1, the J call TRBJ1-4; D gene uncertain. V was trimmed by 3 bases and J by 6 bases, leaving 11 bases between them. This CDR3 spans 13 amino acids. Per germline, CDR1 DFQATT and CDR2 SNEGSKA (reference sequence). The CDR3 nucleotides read TGCAGTGCTAGTGCCACAACGGATGAAAAACTGTTTTTT. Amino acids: CSASATTDEKLFF.

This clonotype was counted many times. CDR3: CASSFSSYRGRDTEAFF. The CDR3 coding sequence is TGTGCCAGCAGTTTCAGTTCTTACAGGGGGCGCGACACTGAAGCTTTCTTT. The chain employs TRBV28 and TRBJ1-1, with 9 bases matching TRBD1. The CDR3 contains 17 residues. The J segment lost 3 bases and the V segment lost 3 bases, leaving 11 bases of the junction unmatched. In germline, CDR1 is MDHEN, CDR2 SYDVKM.

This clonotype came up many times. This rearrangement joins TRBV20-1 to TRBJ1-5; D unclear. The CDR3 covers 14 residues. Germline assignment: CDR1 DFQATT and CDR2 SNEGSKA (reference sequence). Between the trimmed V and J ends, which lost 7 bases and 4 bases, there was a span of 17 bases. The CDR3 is CSVVGPGENQPQHF. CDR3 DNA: TGCAGTGTAGTCGGACCTGGGGAAAATCAGCCCCAGCATTTT.

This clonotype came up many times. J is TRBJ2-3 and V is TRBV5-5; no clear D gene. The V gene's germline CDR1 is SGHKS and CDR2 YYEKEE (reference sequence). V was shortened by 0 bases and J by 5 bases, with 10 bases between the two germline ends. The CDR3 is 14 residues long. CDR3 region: CASSLGIGLDTQYF. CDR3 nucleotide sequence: TGTGCCAGCAGCTTGGGAATCGGCCTAGATACGCAGTATTTT.

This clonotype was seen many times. CDR3 nucleotides: TGCGCCAGCAGCTCCAGGGCAGTTGACCCCGGGGAGCTGTTTTTT. As protein: CASSSRAVDPGELFF. The rearrangement joins TRBV5-1 to TRBJ2-2; TRBD1 is a possible D gene (5 bases). The germline gives CDR1 SGHRS, CDR2 YFSETQ. The V gene lost 3 bases and the J gene lost 6 bases, with 15 bases spanning the gap. The CDR3 has 15 amino acids. Full variable domain (outside the CDR3, taken from reference TRBV5-1 and TRBJ2-2): KAGVTQTPRYLIKTRGQQVTLSCSPISGHRSVSWYQQTPGQGLQFLFEYFSETQRNKGNFPGRFSGRQFSNSRSEMNVSTLELGDSALYLCASSSRAVDPGELFFGEGSRLTVL.

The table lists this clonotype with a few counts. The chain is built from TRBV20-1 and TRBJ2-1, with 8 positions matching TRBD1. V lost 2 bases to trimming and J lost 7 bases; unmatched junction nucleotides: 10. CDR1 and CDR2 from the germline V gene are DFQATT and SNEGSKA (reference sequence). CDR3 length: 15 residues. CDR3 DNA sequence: TGCAGTGCTAGAAGGAGGACAGGGCAAAAGAATGAGCAGTTCTTC. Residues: CSARRRTGQKNEQFF.

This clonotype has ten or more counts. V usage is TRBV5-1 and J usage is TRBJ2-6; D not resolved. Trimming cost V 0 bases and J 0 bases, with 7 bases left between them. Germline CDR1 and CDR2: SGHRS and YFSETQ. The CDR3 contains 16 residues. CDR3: CASSLDRSSGANVLTF. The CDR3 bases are TGCGCCAGCAGCTTGGACAGAAGCTCTGGGGCCAACGTCCTGACTTTC.

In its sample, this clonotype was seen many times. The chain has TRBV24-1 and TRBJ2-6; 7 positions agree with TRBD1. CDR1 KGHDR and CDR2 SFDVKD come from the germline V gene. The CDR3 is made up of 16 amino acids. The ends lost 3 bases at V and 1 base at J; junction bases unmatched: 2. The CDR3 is CATSDLQGSGANVLTF. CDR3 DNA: TGTGCCACCAGTGATCTACAGGGGTCTGGGGCCAACGTCCTGACTTTC.

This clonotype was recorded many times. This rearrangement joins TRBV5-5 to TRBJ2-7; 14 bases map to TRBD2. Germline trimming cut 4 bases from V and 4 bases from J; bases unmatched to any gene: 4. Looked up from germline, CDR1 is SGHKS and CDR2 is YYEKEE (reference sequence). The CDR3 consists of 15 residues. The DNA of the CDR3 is TGTGCCAGCAGCGGGACTAGCGGGAGCACTTACGAGCAGTACTTC. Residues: CASSGTSGSTYEQYF.

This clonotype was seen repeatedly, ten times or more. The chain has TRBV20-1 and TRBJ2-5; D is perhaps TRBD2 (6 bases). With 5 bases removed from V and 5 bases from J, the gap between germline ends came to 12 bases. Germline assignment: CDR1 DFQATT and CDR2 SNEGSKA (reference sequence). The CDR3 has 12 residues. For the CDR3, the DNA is TGCAGTGCTCCGGGAGCGGGTGAGACCCAGTACTTC. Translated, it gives CSAPGAGETQYF.

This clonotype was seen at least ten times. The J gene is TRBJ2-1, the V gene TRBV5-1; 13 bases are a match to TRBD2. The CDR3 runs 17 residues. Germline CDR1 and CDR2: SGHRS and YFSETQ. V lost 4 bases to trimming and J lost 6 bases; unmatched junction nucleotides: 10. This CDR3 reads CASSGGLAGVEGNEQFF. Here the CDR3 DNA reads TGCGCCAGCAGCGGCGGACTAGCGGGAGTCGAGGGCAATGAGCAGTTCTTC. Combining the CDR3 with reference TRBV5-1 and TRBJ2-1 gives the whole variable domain KAGVTQTPRYLIKTRGQQVTLSCSPISGHRSVSWYQQTPGQGLQFLFEYFSETQRNKGNFPGRFSGRQFSNSRSEMNVSTLELGDSALYLCASSGGLAGVEGNEQFFGPGTRLTVL.

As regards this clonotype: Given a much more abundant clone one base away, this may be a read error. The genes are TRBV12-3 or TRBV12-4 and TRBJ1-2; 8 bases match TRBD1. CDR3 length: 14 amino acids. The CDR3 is CASRGQVTNYGSTF. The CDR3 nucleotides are TGTGCCAGCAGGGGACAGGTGACCAACTATGGCTCCACCTTC.

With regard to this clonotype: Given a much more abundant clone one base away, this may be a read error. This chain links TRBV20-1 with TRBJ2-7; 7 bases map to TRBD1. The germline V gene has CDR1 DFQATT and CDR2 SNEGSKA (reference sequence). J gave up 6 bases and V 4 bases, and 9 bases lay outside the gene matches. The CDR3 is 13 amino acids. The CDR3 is CSAMDRLRAEQYF. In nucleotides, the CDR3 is TGCAGTGCTATGGACAGGCTAAGGGCCGAGCAGTACTTC.

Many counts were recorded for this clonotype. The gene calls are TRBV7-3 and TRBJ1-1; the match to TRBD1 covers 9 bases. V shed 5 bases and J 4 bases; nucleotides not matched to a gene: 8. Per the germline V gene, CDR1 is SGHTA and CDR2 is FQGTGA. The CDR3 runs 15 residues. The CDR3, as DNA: TGTGCCAGCAGCCCACAGGGACAGGGTCCCACTGAAGCTTTCTTT. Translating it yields CASSPQGQGPTEAFF.

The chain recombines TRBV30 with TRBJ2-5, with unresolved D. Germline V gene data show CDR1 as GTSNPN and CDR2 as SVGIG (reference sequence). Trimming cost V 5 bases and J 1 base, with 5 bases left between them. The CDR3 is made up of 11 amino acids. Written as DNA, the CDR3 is TGTGCCTGGTCGTCCCAAGAGACCCAGTACTTC. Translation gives CAWSSQETQYF.

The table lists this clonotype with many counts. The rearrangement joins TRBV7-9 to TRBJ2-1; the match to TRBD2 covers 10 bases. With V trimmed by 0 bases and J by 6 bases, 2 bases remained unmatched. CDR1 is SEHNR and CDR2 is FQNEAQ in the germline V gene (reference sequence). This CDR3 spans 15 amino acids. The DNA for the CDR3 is TGTGCCAGCAGCTTAGCTCCTAGCGGGAGCAATGAGCAGTTCTTC. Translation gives CASSLAPSGSNEQFF.

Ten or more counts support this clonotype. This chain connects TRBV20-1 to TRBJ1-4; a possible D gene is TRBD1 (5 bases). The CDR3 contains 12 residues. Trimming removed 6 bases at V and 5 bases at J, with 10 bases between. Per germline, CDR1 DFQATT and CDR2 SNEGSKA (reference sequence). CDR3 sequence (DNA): TGCAGTGCCTGGGGCGGGAATGAAAAACTGTTTTTT. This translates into CSAWGGNEKLFF.

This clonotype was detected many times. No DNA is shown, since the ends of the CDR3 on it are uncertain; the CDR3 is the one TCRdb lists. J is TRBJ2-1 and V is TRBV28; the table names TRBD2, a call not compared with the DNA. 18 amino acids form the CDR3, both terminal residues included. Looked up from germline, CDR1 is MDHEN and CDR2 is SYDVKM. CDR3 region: CASSTSTSGRPSYNEQFF.